This TCR beta chain came from a study of T cell responses to AZD1222 COVID-19 vaccine. Study summary: Samples with a second dose at about 4 or about 12 weeks were pooled together. Study-level findings and limits: The donor group comprised mostly white British people and more females; the analysis possibly underestimated clonal diversity.

Comments on this clone: The antigen is not known.

Repertoires were generated with immunoSEQ multiplex PCR, while TCRdb's copy carries only in-frame clones and drops some. The table shows about 160,000 clones, with 75% to 90% occurring only once. CDR1 LGHDT and CDR2 YNNKEL come from the germline V gene (reference sequence). Germline trimming cut 1 base from V and 4 bases from J; bases unmatched to any gene: 5. This CDR3 has 15 residues. The receptor was derived from an adult in good health. The chain uses TRBV3-1 (or the pseudogene TRBV3-2) and TRBJ2-5; TRBD1 matches 8 bases. The source material was peripheral blood, sampled on day 0 of AZD1222 vaccination. CDR3 in amino acids: CASSQGQGAGETQYF. The CDR3 bases are TGTGCCAGCAGCCAAGGGCAGGGGGCGGGAGAGACCCAGTACTTC.